The 8 T cell receptor beta chains below come from one sample, sequenced in a study of blood T cell repertoires in COVID-19. Assay: immunoSEQ multiplex PCR; the TCRdb copy retains only in-frame clones and omits some. The table has a few hundred thousand clones, approximately 85% seen once. The sample was peripheral blood. Source of these receptors: a woman aged 70-85 years with acute or convalescent COVID-19.

The V gene is TRBV2, the J gene TRBJ2-3, with no clear D. V was pared by 5 bases and J by 2 bases, with 11 bases between. This CDR3 region has 14 residues. In germline, CDR1 is SNHLY, CDR2 FYNNEI. This CDR3 reads CASSPRRATDTQYF. In nucleotides, the CDR3 is TGTGCCAGCAGTCCGAGGAGAGCCACAGATACGCAGTATTTT.

This clone turned up a few times. The chain combines TRBV3-1 (or the pseudogene TRBV3-2) with TRBJ1-2; D gene ambiguous. This CDR3 region has 14 residues. V was clipped by 0 bases and J by 8 bases, with 13 bases between them. Germline lookup yields CDR1 LGHDT and CDR2 YNNKEL (reference sequence). CDR3 loop: CASSQDITLRGYTF. The CDR3, as DNA: TGTGCCAGCAGCCAAGATATCACGCTCAGGGGCTACACCTTC.

The J gene is TRBJ1-5, the V gene TRBV5-5; D is unclear. This CDR3 spans 15 amino acids. The germline V and J ends were trimmed by 1 base and 4 bases, with 12 bases remaining between them. Germline V CDR1 and CDR2: SGHKS, YYEKEE (reference sequence). The CDR3, as DNA: TGTGCCAGCAGCTTGACGGGGTTTAGGAATCAGCCCCAGCATTTT. Protein: CASSLTGFRNQPQHF.

V gene TRBV4-1 combines with J gene TRBJ1-1; D gene unclear. The CDR3 has 15 amino acids. The ends were cut back, 1 base at V and 7 bases at J, with 16 bases in the middle. CDR1 and CDR2 from the germline V gene are MGHRA and YSYEKL. As DNA, the CDR3 is TGCGCCAGCAGCCAAGCCCTGGGAGGAAGCCTTGAAGCTTTCTTT. Protein sequence: CASSQALGGSLEAFF.

The genes are TRBV6-5 and TRBJ2-7; perhaps TRBD2 as D (6 bases). The CDR3 is 13 residues long. V was cut by 8 bases and J by 0 bases, with 11 bases left in between. The germline gives CDR1 MNHEY, CDR2 SVGAGI. Here the CDR3 reads CASGGTSSYEQYF. In nucleotides, the CDR3 is TGTGCCAGCGGAGGGACCAGCTCCTACGAGCAGTACTTC.

The chain carries TRBV12-5 and TRBJ2-1; 9 bases align to TRBD2. CDR1 is LGHNT and CDR2 is FRNRAP in the germline V gene. The CDR3 spans 15 residues. V was pared by 3 bases and J by 7 bases, with 7 bases of the junction left unmatched. DNA of the CDR3: TGTGCTAGTGGTTTCAGAGCGGGGGGTTGGAATGAGCAGTTCTTC. Translating it yields CASGFRAGGWNEQFF.

J is TRBJ1-1 and V is TRBV15, with D tentatively TRBD1 (6 bases). The ends were cut back, 4 bases at V and 0 bases at J, with 18 bases in the middle. The CDR3 totals 17 residues. The germline V gene encodes CDR1 LNHNV and CDR2 YYDKDF (reference sequence). Here the CDR3 reads CATSTPRQVRVNTEAFF. The CDR3 region has the DNA TGTGCCACCAGCACCCCTCGACAGGTTAGGGTGAACACTGAAGCTTTCTTT.

The rearrangement links TRBV5-1 to TRBJ1-2; TRBD1 matches at 9 bases. The CDR3 has 15 residues. Germline V lookup: CDR1 SGHRS, CDR2 YFSETQ. Trimming at V came to 1 base and at J to 7 bases, leaving 8 bases not matched to a gene. The CDR3 spells CASSLNTGGLGGYTF. CDR3 DNA sequence: TGCGCCAGCAGCTTGAATACAGGGGGCCTGGGTGGCTACACCTTC.